Here is one T cell receptor beta chain with its context. These data are taken from a study of blood T cell repertoires in COVID-19. Study information: PBMCs, B-cell-depleted T cells, or T cells provided the cDNA or gDNA that made up the material.

Clinical history as reported by participants underpinned cohort assignment. Each recovered donor of Cohort 3 presented with two negative PCRs, clearance, or symptom resolution. V dropped 0 bases and J dropped 4; count of bases not matched to a gene: 9. The CDR3 is 17 amino acids. CDR1 is SGDLS, CDR2 YYNGEE, per germline. In the original processing: The assay estimated nucleated cells by amplifying reference gene primers. The method was immunoSEQ multiplex PCR; TCRdb's version includes in-frame clones alone and lacks a portion of them. The DNA gave D and trimming, while V, J and clone size come from that table. This table holds over 150,000 clones, roughly 87% found once.

The receptor was derived from a woman between 45 and 65 years old who had recovered from COVID-19. This sequence joins TRBV9 and TRBJ2-7; 11 positions match TRBD1. Sequencing was performed on PBMCs or T cells enriched from blood (not recorded which). As DNA, the CDR3 is TGTGCCAGCAGCGTAGAAGAAAGGACAGGGGGCGAGTACGAGCAGTACTTC. Amino acid sequence: CASSVEERTGGEYEQYF.